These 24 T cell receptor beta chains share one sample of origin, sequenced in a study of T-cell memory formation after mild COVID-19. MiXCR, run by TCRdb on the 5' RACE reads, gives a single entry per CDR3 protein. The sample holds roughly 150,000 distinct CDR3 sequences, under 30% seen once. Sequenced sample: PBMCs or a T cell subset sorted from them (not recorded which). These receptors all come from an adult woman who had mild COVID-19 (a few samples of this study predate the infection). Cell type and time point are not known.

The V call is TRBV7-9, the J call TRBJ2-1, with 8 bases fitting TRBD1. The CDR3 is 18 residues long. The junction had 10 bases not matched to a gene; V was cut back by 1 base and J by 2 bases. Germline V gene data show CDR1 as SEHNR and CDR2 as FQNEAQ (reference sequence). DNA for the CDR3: TGTGCCAGCAGCTTAGGGGTTTTCAGGACAGGGACCTACAATGAGCAGTTCTTC. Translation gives CASSLGVFRTGTYNEQFF.

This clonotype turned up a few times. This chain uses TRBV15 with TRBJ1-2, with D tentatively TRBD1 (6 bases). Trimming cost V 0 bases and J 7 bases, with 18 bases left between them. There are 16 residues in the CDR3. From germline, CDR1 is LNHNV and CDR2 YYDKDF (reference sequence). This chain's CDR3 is CATSRDLLQGPIGYTF. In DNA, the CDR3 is TGTGCCACCAGCAGAGACCTACTACAGGGTCCTATTGGCTACACCTTC.

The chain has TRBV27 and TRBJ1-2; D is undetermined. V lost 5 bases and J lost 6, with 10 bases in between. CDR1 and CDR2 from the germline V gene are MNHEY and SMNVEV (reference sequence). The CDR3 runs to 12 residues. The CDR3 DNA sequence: TGTGCCAGCAGTACCGGCGGGGATGGCTACACCTTC. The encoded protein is CASSTGGDGYTF.

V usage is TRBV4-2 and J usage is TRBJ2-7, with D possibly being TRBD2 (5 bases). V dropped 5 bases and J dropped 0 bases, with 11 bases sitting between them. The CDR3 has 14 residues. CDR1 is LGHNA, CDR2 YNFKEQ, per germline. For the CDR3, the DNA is TGTGCCAGCAGCGCGAGCGGAAGCTCCTACGAGCAGTACTTC. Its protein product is CASSASGSSYEQYF.

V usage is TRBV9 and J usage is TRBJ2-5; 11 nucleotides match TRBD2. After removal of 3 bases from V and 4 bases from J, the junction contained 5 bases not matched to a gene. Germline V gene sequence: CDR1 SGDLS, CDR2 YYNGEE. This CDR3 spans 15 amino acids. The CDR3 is CASSDLTSGRETQYF. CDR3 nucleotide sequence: TGTGCCAGCAGCGACCTAACTAGCGGGAGAGAGACCCAGTACTTC.

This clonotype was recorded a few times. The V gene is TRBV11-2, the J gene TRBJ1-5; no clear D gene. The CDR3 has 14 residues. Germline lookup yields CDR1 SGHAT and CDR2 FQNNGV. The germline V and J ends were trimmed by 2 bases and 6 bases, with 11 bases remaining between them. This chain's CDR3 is CASSLKPAGQPQHF. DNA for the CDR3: TGTGCCAGCAGCTTAAAGCCTGCGGGTCAGCCCCAGCATTTT.

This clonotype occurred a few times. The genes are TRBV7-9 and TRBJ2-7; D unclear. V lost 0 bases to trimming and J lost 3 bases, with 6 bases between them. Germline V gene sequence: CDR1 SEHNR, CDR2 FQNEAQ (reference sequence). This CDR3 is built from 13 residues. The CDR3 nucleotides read TGTGCCAGCAGCTTAGCTGGGTACTACGAGCAGTACTTC. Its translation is CASSLAGYYEQYF.

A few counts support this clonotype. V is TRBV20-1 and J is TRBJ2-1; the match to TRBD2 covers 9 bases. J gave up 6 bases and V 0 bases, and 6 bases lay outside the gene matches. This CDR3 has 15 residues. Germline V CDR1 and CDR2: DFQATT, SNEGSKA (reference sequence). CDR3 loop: CSARDLAGDINEQFF. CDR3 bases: TGCAGTGCTAGAGATTTAGCGGGAGATATCAATGAGCAGTTCTTC.

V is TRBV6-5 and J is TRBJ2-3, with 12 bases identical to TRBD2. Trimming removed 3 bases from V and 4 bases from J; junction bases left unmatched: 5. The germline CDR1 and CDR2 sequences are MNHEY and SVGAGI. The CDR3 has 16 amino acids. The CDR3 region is CASSYRLAGASDTQYF. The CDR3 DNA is TGTGCCAGCAGTTATCGACTAGCGGGAGCATCAGATACGCAGTATTTT.

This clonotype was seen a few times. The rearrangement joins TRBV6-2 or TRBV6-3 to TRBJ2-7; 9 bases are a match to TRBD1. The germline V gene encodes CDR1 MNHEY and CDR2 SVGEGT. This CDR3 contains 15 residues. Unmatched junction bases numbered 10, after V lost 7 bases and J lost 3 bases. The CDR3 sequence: CASTTLPGQGYEQYF. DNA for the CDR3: TGTGCCAGCACCACCCTCCCGGGACAGGGCTACGAGCAGTACTTC.

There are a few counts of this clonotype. CDR3 amino acids: CASSPQGLNTEAFF. In nucleotides, the CDR3 is TGTGCCAGCAGTCCCCAGGGACTGAACACTGAAGCTTTCTTT. The chain couples TRBV12-3 or TRBV12-4 to TRBJ1-1; tentatively, D is TRBD1 (5 bases). The CDR3 sequence is 14 residues long. V lost 5 bases to trimming and J lost 0 bases, with 10 bases between them.

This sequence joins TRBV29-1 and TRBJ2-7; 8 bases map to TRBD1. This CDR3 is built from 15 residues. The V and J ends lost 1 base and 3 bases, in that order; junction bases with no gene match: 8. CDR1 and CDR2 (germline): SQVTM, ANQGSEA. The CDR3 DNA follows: TGCAGCGTTGAAGGTTTTGAGGGACAGGACTACGAGCAGTACTTC. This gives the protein CSVEGFEGQDYEQYF.

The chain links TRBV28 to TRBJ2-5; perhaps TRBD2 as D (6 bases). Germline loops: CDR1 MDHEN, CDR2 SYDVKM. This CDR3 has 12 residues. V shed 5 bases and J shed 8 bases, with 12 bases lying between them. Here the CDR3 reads CASSPPGGTQYF. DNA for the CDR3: TGTGCCAGCAGTCCCCCCGGGGGAACCCAGTACTTC.

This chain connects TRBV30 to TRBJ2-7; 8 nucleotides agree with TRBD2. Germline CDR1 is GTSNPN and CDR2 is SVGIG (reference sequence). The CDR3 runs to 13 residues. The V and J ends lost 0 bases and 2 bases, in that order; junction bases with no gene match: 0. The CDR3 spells CAWSVAGAYEQYF. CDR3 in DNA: TGTGCCTGGAGTGTAGCGGGGGCCTACGAGCAGTACTTC.

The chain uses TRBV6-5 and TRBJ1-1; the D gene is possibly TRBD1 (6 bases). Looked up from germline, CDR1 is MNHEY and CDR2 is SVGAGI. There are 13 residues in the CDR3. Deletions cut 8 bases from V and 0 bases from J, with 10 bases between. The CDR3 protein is CASLGHLNTEAFF. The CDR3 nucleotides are TGTGCCAGCCTGGGACATCTGAACACTGAAGCTTTCTTT.

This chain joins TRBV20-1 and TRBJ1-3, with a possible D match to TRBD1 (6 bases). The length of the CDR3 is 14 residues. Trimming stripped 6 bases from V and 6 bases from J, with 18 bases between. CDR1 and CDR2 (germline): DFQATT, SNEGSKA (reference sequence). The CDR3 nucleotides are TGCAGTGCCCGCCCCCACGGACAGTTAAACACCATATATTTT. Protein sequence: CSARPHGQLNTIYF.

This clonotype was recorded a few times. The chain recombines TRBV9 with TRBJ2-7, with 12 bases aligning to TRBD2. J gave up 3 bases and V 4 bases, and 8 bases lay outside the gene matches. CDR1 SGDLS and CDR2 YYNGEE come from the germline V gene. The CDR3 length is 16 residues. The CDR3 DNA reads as TGTGCCAGCAGCCCTCATTGGACTAGCGGGAACTACGAGCAGTACTTC. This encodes CASSPHWTSGNYEQYF.

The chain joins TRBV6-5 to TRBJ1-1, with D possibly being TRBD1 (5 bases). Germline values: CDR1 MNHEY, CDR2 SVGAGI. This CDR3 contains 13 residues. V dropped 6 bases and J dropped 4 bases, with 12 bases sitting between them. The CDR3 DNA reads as TGTGCCAGCAGCTTCCGACAGTCCACTGAAGCTTTCTTT. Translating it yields CASSFRQSTEAFF.

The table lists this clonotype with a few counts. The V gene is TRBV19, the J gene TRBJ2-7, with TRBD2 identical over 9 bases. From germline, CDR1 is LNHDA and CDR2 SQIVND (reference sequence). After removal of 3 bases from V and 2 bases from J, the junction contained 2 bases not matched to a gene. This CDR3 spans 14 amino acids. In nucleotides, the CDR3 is TGTGCCAGTAGTATGGTAGCGGGAGCCTACGAGCAGTACTTC. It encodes CASSMVAGAYEQYF.

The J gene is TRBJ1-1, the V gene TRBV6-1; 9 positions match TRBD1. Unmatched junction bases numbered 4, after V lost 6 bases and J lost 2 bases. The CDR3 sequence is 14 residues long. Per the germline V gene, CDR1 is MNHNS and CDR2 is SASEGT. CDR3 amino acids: CASRKQGANTEAFF. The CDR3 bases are TGTGCCAGCAGAAAACAGGGGGCTAACACTGAAGCTTTCTTT.

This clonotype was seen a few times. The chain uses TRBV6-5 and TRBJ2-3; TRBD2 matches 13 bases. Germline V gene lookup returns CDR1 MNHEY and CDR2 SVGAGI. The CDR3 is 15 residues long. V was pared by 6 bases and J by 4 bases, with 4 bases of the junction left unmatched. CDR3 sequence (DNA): TGTGCCAGCAGGAAGGGACTAGCGGGGCCAGATACGCAGTATTTT. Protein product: CASRKGLAGPDTQYF.

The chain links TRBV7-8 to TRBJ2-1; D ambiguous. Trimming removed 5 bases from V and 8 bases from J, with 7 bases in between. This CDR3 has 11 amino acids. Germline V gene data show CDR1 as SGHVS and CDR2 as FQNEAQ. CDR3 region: CASSQIYEQFF. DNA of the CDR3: TGTGCCAGCAGCCAAATCTATGAGCAGTTCTTC.

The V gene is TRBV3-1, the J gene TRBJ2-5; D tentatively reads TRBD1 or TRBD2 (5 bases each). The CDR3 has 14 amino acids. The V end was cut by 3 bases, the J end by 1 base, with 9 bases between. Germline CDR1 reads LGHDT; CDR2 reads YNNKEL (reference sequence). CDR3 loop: CASSHRDLQETQYF. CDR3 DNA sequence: TGTGCCAGCAGCCACAGGGACCTCCAAGAGACCCAGTACTTC.

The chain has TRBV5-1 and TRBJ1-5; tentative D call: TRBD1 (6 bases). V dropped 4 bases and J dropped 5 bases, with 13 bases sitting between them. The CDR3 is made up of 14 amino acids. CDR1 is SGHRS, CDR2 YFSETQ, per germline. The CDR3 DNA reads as TGCGCCAGCAGCCCTGGCAGGGGTGATCAGCCCCAGCATTTT. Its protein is CASSPGRGDQPQHF.